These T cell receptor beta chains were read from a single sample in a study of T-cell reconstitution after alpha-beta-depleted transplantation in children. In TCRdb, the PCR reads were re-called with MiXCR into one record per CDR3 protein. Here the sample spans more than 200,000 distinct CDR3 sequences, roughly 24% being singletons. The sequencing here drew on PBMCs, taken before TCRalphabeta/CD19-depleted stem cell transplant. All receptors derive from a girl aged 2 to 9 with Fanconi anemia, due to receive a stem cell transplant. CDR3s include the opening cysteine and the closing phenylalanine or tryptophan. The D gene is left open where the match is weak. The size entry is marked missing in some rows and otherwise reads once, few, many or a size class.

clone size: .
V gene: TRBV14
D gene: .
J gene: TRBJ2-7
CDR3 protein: CASSQDSYNSYEQYF
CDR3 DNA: TGTGCCAGCAGCCAAGACAGCTACAACTCCTACGAGCAGTACTTC

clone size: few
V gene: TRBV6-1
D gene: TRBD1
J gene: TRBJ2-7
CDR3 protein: CASSRWDSPSYEQYF
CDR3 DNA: TGTGCCAGCAGTCGTTGGGACAGCCCCTCCTACGAGCAGTACTTC

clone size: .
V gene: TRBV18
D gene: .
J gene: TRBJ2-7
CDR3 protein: CASSPLGPSRAGYEQYF
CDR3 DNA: TGTGCCAGCTCACCACTTGGGCCTTCTCGGGCGGGATACGAGCAGTACTTC

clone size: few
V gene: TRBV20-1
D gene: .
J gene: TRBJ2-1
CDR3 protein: CSAGLWAYNEQFF
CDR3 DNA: TGCAGTGCTGGGTTGTGGGCGTACAATGAGCAGTTCTTC

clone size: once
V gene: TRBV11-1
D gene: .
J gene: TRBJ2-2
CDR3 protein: CASSLLQGQTGELFF
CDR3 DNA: TGTGCCAGCAGCTTACTGCAGGGGCAGACCGGGGAGCTGTTTTTT

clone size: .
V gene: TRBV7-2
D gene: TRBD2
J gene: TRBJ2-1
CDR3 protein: CASSFYLAVYNEQFF
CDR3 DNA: TGTGCCAGCAGCTTCTATCTAGCGGTTTACAATGAGCAGTTCTTC

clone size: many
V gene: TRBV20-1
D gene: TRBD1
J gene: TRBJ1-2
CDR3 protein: CSVAQGAHGYTF
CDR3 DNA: TGCAGTGTCGCACAGGGGGCGCATGGCTACACCTTC

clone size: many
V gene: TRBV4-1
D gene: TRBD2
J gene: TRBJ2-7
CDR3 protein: CASSIPGAGYEQYF
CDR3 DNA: TGCGCCAGCAGTATACCGGGAGCGGGATACGAGCAGTACTTC

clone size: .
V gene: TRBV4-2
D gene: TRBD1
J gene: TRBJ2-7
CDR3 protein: CASSQVTGPYEQYF
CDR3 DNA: TGTGCCAGCAGCCAAGTGACAGGGCCCTACGAGCAGTACTTC

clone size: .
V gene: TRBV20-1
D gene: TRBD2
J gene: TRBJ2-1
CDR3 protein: CSARFWGGDSSYNEQFF
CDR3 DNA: TGCAGTGCTAGATTCTGGGGAGGGGATAGCTCCTACAATGAGCAGTTCTTC

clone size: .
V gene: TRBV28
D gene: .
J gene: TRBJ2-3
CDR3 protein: CASRFGGTDTQYF
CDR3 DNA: TGTGCCAGCAGATTTGGGGGCACAGATACGCAGTATTTT

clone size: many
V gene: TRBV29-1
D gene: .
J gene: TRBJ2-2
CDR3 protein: CSVDSGLITGELFF
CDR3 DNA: TGCAGCGTTGATTCGGGTCTGATCACCGGGGAGCTGTTTTTT

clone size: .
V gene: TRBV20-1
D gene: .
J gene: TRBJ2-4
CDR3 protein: CSARVPSGDKNIQYF
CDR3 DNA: TGCAGTGCTAGAGTCCCGTCGGGGGACAAAAACATTCAGTACTTC

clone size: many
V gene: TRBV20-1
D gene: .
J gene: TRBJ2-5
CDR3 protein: CSARLGRGEETQYF
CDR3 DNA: TGCAGTGCTAGATTGGGCAGGGGTGAAGAGACCCAGTACTTC

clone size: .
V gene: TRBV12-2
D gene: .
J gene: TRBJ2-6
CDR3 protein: CASRPDRKAGANVLTF
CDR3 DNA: TGTGCAAGTCGCCCGGACAGAAAAGCCGGGGCCAACGTCCTGACTTTC

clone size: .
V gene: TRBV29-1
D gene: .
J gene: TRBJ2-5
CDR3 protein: CSVTPGQETQYF
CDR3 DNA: TGCAGCGTTACTCCGGGTCAAGAGACCCAGTACTTC

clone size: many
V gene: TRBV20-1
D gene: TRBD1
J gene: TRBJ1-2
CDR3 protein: CSATATGERSGYTF
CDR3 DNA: TGCAGTGCTACGGCAACAGGGGAACGTTCGGGCTACACCTTC

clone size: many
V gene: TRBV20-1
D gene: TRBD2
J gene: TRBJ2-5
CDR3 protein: CSATGTSGEMYQETQYF
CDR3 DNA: TGCAGTGCTACCGGGACTAGCGGGGAGATGTACCAAGAGACCCAGTACTTC

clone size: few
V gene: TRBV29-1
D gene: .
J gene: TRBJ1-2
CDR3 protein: CSVGLGESYGYTF
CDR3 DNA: TGCAGCGTTGGTCTGGGGGAAAGCTATGGCTACACCTTC

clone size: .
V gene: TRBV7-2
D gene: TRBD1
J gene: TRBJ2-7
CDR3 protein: CASSITGDSYEQYF
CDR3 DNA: TGTGCCAGCAGCATAACAGGGGACTCCTACGAGCAGTACTTC

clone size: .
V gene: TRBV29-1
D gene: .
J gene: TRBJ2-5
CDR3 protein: CSVESRNQETQYF
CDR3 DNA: TGCAGCGTTGAGAGCAGGAACCAAGAGACCCAGTACTTC

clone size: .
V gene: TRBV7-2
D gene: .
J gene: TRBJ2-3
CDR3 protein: CASSLQPRTDTQYF
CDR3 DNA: TGTGCCAGCAGCTTACAGCCCCGCACAGATACGCAGTATTTT

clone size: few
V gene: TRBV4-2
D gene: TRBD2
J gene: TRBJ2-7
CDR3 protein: CASSPTSGGAYEQYF
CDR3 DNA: TGTGCCAGCAGCCCGACTAGCGGGGGGGCCTACGAGCAGTACTTC

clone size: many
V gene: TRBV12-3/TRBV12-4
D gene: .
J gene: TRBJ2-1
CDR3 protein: CASISTAAYNEQFF
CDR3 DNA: TGTGCCAGCATAAGTACAGCCGCTTACAATGAGCAGTTCTTC

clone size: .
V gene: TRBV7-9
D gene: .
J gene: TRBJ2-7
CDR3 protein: CASSSPGTLFYEQYF
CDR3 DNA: TGTGCCAGCAGCTCCCCAGGGACTTTGTTCTACGAGCAGTACTTC

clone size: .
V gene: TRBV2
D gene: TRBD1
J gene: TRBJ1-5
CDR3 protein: CASCGGQAEFPQHF
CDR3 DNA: TGTGCCAGCTGCGGCGGACAGGCCGAATTCCCCCAGCATTTT

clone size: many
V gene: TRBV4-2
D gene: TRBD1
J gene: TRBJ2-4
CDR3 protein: CASSQVDRGRLENIQYF
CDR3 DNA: TGTGCCAGCAGCCAAGTTGACAGGGGGCGTTTGGAAAACATTCAGTACTTC